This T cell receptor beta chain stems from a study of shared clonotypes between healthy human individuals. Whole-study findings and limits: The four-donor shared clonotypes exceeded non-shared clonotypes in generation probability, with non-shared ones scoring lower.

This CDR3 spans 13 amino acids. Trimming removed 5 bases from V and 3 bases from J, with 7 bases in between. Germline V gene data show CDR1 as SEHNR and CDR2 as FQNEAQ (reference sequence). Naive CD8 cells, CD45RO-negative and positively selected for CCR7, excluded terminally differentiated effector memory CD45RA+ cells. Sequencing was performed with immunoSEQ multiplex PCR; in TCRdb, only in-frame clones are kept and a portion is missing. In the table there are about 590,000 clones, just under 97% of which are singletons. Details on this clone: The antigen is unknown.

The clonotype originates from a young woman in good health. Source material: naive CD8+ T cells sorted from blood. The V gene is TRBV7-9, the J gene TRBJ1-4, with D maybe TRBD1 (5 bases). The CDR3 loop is CASSGGSNEKLFF. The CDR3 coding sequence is TGTGCCAGCAGCGGGGGGTCTAATGAAAAACTGTTTTTT. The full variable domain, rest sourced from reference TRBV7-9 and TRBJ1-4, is DTGVSQNPRHKITKRGQNVTFRCDPISEHNRLYWYRQTLGQGPEFLTYFQNEAQLEKSRLLSDRFSAERPKGSFSTLEIQRTEQGDSAMYLCASSGGSNEKLFFGSGTQLSVL.